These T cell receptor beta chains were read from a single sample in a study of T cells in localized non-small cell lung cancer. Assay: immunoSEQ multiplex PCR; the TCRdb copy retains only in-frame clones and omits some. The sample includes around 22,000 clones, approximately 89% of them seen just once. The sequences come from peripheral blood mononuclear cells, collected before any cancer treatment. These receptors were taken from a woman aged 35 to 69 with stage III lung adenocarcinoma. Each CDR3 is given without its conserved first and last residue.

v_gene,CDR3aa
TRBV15,ATSREKGLAGNEQF
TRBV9,ASSVASKETQY
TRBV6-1,ASSEGQGGRGTQY
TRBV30,AWSIQGGTQY
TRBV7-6,ASSLEVGRATNEQF
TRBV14,ASSQERTGSSPLH
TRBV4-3,ASSQERQAGELF
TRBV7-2,ASSLGRGQGAQY
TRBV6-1,ASSVGSGANVLT
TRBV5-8,ASSRGLAGPYNEQF
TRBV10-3,ASGRGSNQPQH
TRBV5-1,ASSLHPAGQGKTDTQY
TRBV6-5,ASSYSYRGNEQF
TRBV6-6,ASSTYREGYT
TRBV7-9,ASSSPRTGSYNEQF
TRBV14,ASSQGVVAF
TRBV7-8,ASSLAGGITDTQY
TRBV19,ASSIRNERLAGGTYEQY
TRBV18,ASSPQENQPQH
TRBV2,ASSEATGGSGNTIY
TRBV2,ASSEWGSSYEQY
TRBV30,ACGTGQNTGELF
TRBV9,ASSRDREQY
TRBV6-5,ASRTSGGAEF
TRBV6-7,ASSYGKNTEAF
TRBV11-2,ASSRQIGGMETQY
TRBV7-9,ASSLDEPVAGKPEAF
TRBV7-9,ASSYNPGTSPPPSYEQY
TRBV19,ASSYRALNLGPYEQY
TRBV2,ASSVNGYQETQY
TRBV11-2,ASSLTSGRLHEQY
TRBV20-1,SAKKQREAF
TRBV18,ASSHRGSSYNEQF
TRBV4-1,ASSQEAGNSNQPQH
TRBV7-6,ASRGGQGLLN
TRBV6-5,ASSYLQSNQPQH
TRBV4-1,ASSLSPSGSSSYNEQF
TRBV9,ASSVGQGAGGNTIY
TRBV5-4,ASSTGGSYNSPLH
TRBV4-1,ASSLPRQGPQETQY
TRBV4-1,ASSQVGKSSGNTIY
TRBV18,ASSPPMAGARGTEAF
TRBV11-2,ASSLAQAYEQY
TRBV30,AWSLVDTQY
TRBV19,ASSTSGTPYNEQF
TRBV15,ATSSRGGGSPLH
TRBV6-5,ASSPSGGNEQF
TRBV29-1,SVEGGSGILDTQY
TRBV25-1,ASRSTSGGTPYEQY
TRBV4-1,ASSPGASWSTDTQY
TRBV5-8,ASSLPYEGVGYEQY
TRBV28,ASRRPGQPQH
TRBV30,AWSPGGGSDTQY
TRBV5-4,ASSLTLAGVNEQF